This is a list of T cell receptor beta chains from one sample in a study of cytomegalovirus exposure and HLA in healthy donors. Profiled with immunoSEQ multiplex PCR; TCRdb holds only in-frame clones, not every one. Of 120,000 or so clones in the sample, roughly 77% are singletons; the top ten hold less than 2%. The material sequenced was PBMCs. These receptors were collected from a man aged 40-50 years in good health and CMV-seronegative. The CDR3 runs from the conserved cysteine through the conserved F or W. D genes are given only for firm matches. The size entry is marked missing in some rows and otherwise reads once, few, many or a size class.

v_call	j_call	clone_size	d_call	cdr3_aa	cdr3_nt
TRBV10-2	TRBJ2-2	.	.	CASSEISVGRGYTGELFF	TGCGCCAGCAGTGAGATCAGTGTGGGGCGGGGATACACCGGGGAGCTGTTTTTT
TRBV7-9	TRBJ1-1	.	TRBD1	CASSLVGRGVTEAFF	TGTGCCAGCAGCTTAGTCGGCAGGGGGGTCACTGAAGCTTTCTTT
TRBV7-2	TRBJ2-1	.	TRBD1	CASRDRDLLYNEQFF	TGTGCCAGCAGGGACAGGGACTTACTCTACAATGAGCAGTTCTTC
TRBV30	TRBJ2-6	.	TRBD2	CAWSTKLGTSGRTGANGLTF	TGTGCCTGGAGTACGAAACTCGGGACTAGCGGGAGGACTGGGGCCAACGGCCTGACTTTC
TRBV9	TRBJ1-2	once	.	CASSVGDRYYGYTF	TGTGCCAGCAGCGTAGGCGACAGGTACTATGGCTACACCTTC
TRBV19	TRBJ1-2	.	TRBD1	CASIRDRNF	TGTGCCAGTATCCGGGACAGGAACTTC
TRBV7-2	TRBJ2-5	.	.	CASSPITETQYF	TGTGCCAGCAGCCCTATTACGGAGACCCAGTACTTC
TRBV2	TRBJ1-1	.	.	CASSRGGNTEAFF	TGTGCCAGCAGTAGGGGTGGGAACACTGAAGCTTTCTTT
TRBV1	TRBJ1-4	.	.	CTSRNRGGYEKLFF	TGCACCAGCAGAAACAGGGGAGGTTATGAAAAACTGTTTTTT
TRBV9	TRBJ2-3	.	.	CASTAGSTDTQYF	TGTGCCAGCACGGCAGGGAGCACAGATACGCAGTATTTT
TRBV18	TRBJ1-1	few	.	CASSPPVGKNGDTEAFF	TGTGCCAGCTCACCACCGGTAGGAAAGAACGGGGACACTGAAGCTTTCTTT
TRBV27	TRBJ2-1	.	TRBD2	CASSPRLAGYNEQFF	TGTGCCAGCAGTCCCCGTCTAGCGGGGTACAATGAGCAGTTCTTC
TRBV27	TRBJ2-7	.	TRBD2	CASRGLAGERAYEQYF	TGTGCCAGCAGAGGACTAGCGGGGGAGCGGGCCTACGAGCAGTACTTC
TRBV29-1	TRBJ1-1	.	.	CSVGPGRANTEAFF	TGCAGCGTTGGGCCTGGGAGGGCGAACACTGAAGCTTTCTTT
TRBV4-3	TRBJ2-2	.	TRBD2	CASSPGGRDTGELFF	TGCGCCAGCAGCCCGGGGGGGCGTGACACCGGGGAGCTGTTTTTT
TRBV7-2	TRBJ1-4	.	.	CASSLRVEEKLFF	TGTGCCAGCAGCCTCAGGGTCGAGGAAAAACTGTTTTTT
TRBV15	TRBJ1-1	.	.	CATSRAVYTEAFF	TGTGCCACCAGCAGAGCCGTTTACACTGAAGCTTTCTTT
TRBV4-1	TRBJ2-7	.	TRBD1	CASSPLGTEMYEQYF	TGCGCCAGCAGCCCACTCGGGACAGAAATGTACGAGCAGTACTTC
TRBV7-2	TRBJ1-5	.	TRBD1	CASSFVGWDSQPQHF	TGTGCCAGCAGCTTCGTGGGGTGGGACAGCCAGCCCCAGCATTTT
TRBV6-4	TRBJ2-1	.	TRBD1	CASSRDRGNEQFF	TGTGCCAGCAGTCGTGACAGGGGCAATGAGCAGTTCTTC
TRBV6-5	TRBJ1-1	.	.	CASKRHPRFGAFF	TGTGCCAGCAAACGACACCCCCGGTTCGGAGCTTTCTTT
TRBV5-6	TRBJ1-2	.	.	CASSRRTVSYGYTF	TGTGCCAGCAGCCGTCGGACAGTGAGCTATGGCTACACCTTC
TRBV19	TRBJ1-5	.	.	CASSIGKGQHQPQHF	TGTGCCAGTAGTATAGGGAAGGGACAACATCAGCCCCAGCATTTT
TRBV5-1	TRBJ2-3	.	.	CASSLGGLTDTQYF	TGCGCCAGCAGCTTGGGAGGCTTGACAGATACGCAGTATTTT
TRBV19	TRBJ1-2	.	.	CASSTPGTIPGYTF	TGTGCCAGTAGTACCCCGGGGACAATCCCTGGCTACACCTTC
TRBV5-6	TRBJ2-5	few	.	CASSLTGWQETQYF	TGTGCCAGCAGCTTGACGGGATGGCAAGAGACCCAGTACTTC
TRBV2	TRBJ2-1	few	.	CASSDRFGFTYNEQFF	TGTGCCAGCAGTGACAGGTTTGGGTTCACCTACAATGAGCAGTTCTTC
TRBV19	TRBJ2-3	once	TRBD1	CASSMSGGTGRDTQYF	TGTGCCAGTAGTATGAGCGGAGGGACAGGGAGAGATACGCAGTATTTT
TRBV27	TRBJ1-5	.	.	CASSFLAAQPQHF	TGTGCCAGCAGTTTTCTGGCGGCTCAGCCCCAGCATTTT
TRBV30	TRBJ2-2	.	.	CAWRDYREAGELFF	TGTGCCTGGAGAGACTACAGGGAAGCCGGGGAGCTGTTTTTT
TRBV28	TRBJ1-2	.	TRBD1	CASSTTGYYGYTF	TGTGCCAGCAGCACGACAGGGTACTATGGCTACACCTTC
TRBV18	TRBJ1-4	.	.	CASSPSGGTNEKLFF	TGTGCCAGCTCACCCAGTGGGGGGACTAATGAAAAACTGTTTTTT
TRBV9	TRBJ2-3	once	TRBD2	CASSVRLAGGTDTQYF	TGTGCCAGCAGCGTCCGACTAGCGGGGGGCACAGATACGCAGTATTTT